This TCR beta chain derives from a study of chemoradiotherapy in HPV16-positive cancers. Findings and limits, study-wide: In HPV16-positive patients, HPV-responsive T-cell expansion tracked better recurrence-free survival. HPV-specific T cells were functionally defined from only a couple of HPV16-positive patients.

The repertoire was sequenced with immunoSEQ multiplex PCR; TCRdb's copy has only in-frame clones and lacks some. Found here are 15,000 or so clones, 85% to 95% of them singletons; the top ten hold around 14%. Concerning this clone: Its specificity is unknown.

CDR3 length: 18 residues. J lost 3 bases, V lost 4 bases, and 13 bases had no gene match. Germline-derived CDR1 and CDR2 are SEHNR and FQNEAQ (reference sequence). The J gene is TRBJ2-7, the V gene TRBV7-9; 12 bases line up with TRBD2. This specimen consisted of blood, obtained from a patient who underwent chemoradiotherapy. The TCR comes from a human donor with HPV-associated anogenital cancer. The chain's CDR3 is CASSSAVLLAGGNYEQYF. The CDR3 region has the DNA TGTGCCAGCAGCTCGGCAGTCTTACTAGCGGGGGGAAACTACGAGCAGTACTTC.